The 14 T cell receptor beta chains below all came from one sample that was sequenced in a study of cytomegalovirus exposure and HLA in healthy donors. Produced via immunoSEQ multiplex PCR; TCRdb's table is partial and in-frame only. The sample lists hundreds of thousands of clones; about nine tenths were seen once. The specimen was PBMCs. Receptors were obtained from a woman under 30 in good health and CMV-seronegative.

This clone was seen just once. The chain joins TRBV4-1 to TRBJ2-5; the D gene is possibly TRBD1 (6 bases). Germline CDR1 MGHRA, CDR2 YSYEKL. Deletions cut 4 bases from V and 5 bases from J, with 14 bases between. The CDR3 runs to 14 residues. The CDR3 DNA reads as TGCGCCAGCAGCCCTCTGGGGGCTAAGGAGACCCAGTACTTC. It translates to CASSPLGAKETQYF.

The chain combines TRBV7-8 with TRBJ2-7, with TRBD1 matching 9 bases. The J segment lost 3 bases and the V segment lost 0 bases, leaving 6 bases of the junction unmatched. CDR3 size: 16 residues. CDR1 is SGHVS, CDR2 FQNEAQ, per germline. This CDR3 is CASSLARQGGNYEQYF. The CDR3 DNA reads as TGTGCCAGCAGCTTAGCCCGACAGGGGGGAAACTACGAGCAGTACTTC.

The CDR3 protein is CASSGFDRGLAVKSYNEQFF. The CDR3 DNA follows: TGCGCCAGCAGCGGTTTTGACAGGGGGCTAGCCGTGAAGTCCTACAATGAGCAGTTCTTC. The chain joins TRBV5-1 to TRBJ2-1, with TRBD1 matching 10 bases. This CDR3 region has 20 residues. CDR1 SGHRS and CDR2 YFSETQ come from the germline V gene. Trimming cost V 4 bases and J 1 base; bases outside gene matches: 17.

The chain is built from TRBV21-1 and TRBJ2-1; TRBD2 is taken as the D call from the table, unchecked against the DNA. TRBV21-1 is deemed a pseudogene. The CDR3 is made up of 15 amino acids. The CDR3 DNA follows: TGTGCCAGGGGACTAGTCGGGGGATCCTTCCATGAGCAGTTCTTC. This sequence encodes CARGLVGGSFHEQFF.

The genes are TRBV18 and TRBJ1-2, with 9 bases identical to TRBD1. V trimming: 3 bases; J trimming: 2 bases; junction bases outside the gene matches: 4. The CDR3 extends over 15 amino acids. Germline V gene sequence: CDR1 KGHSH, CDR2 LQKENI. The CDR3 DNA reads TGTGCCAGCTCACCGGATGGACAGGGGAACTATGGCTACACCTTC. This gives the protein CASSPDGQGNYGYTF. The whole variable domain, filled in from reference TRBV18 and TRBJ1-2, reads NAGVMQNPRHLVRRRGQEARLRCSPMKGHSHVYWYRQLPEEGLKFMVYLQKENIIDESGMPKERFSAEFPKEGPSILRIQQVVRGDSAAYFCASSPDGQGNYGYTFGSGTRLTVV.

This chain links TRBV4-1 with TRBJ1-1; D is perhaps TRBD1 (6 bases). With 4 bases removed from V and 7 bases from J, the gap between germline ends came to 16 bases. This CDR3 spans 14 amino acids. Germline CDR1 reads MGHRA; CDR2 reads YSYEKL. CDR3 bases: TGCGCCAGCAGCCCGGAACAGGGTTCGCTTGAAGCTTTCTTT. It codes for CASSPEQGSLEAFF.

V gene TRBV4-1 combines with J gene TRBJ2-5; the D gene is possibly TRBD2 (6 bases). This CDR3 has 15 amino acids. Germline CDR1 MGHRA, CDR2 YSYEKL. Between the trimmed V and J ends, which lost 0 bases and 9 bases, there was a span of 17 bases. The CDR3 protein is CASSQDNLLRGAQYF. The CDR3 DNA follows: TGCGCCAGCAGCCAAGATAATCTATTGCGGGGAGCCCAGTACTTC.

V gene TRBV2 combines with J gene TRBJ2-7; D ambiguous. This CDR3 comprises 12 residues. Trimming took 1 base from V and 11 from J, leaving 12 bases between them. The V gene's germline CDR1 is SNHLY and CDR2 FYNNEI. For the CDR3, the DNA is TGTGCCAGCAGTGAAGTTGGGCAGTATAAGTACTTC. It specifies CASSEVGQYKYF.

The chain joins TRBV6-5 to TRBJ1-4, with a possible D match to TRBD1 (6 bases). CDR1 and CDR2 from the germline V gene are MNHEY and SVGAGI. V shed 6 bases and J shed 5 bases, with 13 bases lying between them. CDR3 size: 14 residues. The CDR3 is CASRAETGNEKLFF. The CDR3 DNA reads TGTGCCAGCAGGGCCGAGACAGGAAATGAAAAACTGTTTTTT.

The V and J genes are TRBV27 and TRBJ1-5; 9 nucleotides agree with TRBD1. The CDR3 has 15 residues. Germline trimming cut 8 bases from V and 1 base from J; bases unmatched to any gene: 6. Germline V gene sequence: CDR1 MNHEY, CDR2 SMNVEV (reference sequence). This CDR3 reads CASRRDRESNQPQHF. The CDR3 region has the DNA TGTGCCAGCCGTCGGGACAGGGAGAGCAATCAGCCCCAGCATTTT.

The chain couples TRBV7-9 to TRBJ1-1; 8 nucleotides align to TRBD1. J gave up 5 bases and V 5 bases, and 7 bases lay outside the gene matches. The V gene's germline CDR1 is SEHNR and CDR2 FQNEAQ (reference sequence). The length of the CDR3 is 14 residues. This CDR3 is CASSPQGARTEAFF. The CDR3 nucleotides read TGTGCCAGCAGCCCTCAGGGGGCACGGACTGAAGCTTTCTTT. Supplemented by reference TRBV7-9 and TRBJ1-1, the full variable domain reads DTGVSQNPRHKITKRGQNVTFRCDPISEHNRLYWYRQTLGQGPEFLTYFQNEAQLEKSRLLSDRFSAERPKGSFSTLEIQRTEQGDSAMYLCASSPQGARTEAFFGQGTRLTVV.

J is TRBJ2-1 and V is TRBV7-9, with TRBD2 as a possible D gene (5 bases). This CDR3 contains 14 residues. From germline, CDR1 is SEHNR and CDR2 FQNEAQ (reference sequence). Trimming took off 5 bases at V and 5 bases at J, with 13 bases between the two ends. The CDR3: CASSPGEFDNEQFF. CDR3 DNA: TGTGCCAGCAGCCCCGGGGAGTTTGACAATGAGCAGTTCTTC. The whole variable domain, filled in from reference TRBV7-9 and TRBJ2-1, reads DTGVSQNPRHKITKRGQNVTFRCDPISEHNRLYWYRQTLGQGPEFLTYFQNEAQLEKSRLLSDRFSAERPKGSFSTLEIQRTEQGDSAMYLCASSPGEFDNEQFFGPGTRLTVL.

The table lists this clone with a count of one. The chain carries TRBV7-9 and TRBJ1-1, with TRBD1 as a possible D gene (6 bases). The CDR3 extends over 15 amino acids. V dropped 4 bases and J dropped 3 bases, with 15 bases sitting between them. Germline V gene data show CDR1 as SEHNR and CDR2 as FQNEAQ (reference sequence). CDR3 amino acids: CASSSYRAWDTEAFF. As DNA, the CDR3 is TGTGCCAGCAGCTCATACAGGGCCTGGGACACTGAAGCTTTCTTT.

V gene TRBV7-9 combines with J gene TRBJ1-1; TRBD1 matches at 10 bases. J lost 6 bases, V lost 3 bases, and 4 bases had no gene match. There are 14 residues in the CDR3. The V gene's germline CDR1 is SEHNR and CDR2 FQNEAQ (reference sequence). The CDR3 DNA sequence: TGTGCCAGCAGCTTGGTGGGGACAGGGGCTGAAGCTTTCTTT. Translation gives CASSLVGTGAEAFF.